Here is one T cell receptor beta chain with its context. Antigen unknown. V was trimmed by 2 bases and J by 1 base, leaving 6 bases between them. The germline CDR1 and CDR2 sequences are KGHSH and LQKENI. This CDR3 has 13 amino acids. The data were produced by immunoSEQ multiplex PCR, yet TCRdb's version contains in-frame clones alone and is incomplete. The sample lists about 80,000 clones, about 94% occurring once. Patients were excluded for autoimmune disease history or systemic immunosuppression. These data come from a study of OX40 agonist ivuxolimab in advanced cancers. Looking at the study overall: Every patient in dose escalation had hepatocellular carcinoma, melanoma, renal cell or head and neck cancer.

Findings and limits, study-wide: Clonal expansion from baseline to week 6 occurred in both CD4+ and CD8+ T cells.

This specimen was CD4+ or CD8+ T cells sorted from blood, taken in a trial of the OX40 agonist ivuxolimab. The TCR originated in an adult with an advanced solid tumor such as melanoma, head and neck, liver or kidney cancer. V and J are TRBV18 and TRBJ2-7; D remains ambiguous. The CDR3 here is CASSPEQSYEQYF. CDR3 DNA sequence: TGTGCCAGCTCACCAGAACAGTCCTACGAGCAGTACTTC. Full variable domain (rest looked up from reference TRBV18 and TRBJ2-7): NAGVMQNPRHLVRRRGQEARLRCSPMKGHSHVYWYRQLPEEGLKFMVYLQKENIIDESGMPKERFSAEFPKEGPSILRIQQVVRGDSAAYFCASSPEQSYEQYFGPGTRLTVT.